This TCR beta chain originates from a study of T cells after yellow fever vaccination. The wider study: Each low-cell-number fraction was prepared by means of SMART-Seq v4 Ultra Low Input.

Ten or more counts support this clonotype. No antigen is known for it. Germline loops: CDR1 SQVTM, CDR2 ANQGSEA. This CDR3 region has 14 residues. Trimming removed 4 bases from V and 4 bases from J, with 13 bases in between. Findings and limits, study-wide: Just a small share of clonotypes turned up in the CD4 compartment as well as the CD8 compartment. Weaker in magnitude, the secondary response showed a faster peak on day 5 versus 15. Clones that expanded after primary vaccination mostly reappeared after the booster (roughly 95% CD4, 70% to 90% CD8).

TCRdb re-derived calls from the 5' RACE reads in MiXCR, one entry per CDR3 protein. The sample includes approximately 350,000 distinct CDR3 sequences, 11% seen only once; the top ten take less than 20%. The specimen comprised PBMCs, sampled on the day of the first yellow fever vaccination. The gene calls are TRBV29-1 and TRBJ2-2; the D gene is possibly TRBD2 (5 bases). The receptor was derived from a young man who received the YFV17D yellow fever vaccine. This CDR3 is CSVGEGRFTGELFF. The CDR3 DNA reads TGCAGCGTTGGCGAAGGGAGATTCACCGGGGAGCTGTTTTTT.